This T cell receptor (beta chain) was recorded in a study of T cell responses to AZD1222 COVID-19 vaccine. General study points: Regions 160-218 and 743-854 dominated among vaccine-associated CD4 TCRs spanning spike. Spike-specific TCR depth and breadth grew after two AZD1222 doses. The donors showed a predominance of white British ancestry and of females, with possible underestimation of clonal diversity.

Notes on this clone: Its antigen is unidentified.

Here immunoSEQ multiplex PCR was the method, and the copy in TCRdb shows in-frame clones only, minus some. Here the sample spans approximately 200,000 clones, 90% to 95% being singletons. V dropped 5 bases and J dropped 6; count of bases not matched to a gene: 12. The CDR3 length is 17 residues. Germline assignment: CDR1 SGHRS and CDR2 YFSETQ. This chain joins TRBV5-1 and TRBJ2-1, with 12 nucleotides matching TRBD2. The receptor was isolated from an adult who received the AZD1222 COVID-19 vaccine. The sequences come from peripheral blood, collected 28 days after the second AZD1222 dose. CDR3 protein: CASSRTGTSGSANEQFF. CDR3 sequence (DNA): TGCGCCAGCAGTCGTACGGGGACTAGCGGGTCGGCCAATGAGCAGTTCTTC.